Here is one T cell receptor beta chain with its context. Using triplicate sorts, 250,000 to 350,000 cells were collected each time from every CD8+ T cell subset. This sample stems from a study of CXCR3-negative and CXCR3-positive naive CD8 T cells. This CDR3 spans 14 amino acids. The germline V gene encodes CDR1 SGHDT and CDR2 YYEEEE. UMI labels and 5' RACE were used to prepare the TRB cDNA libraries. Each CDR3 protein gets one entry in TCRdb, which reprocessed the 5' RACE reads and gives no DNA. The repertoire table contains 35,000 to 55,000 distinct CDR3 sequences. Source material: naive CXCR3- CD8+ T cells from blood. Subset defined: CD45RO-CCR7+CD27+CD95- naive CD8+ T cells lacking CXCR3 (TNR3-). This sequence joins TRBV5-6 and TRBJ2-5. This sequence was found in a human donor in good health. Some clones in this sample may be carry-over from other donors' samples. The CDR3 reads CASSFKLPQETQYF. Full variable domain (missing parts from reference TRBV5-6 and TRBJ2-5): DAGVTQSPTHLIKTRGQQVTLRCSPKSGHDTVSWYQQALGQGPQFIFQYYEEEERQRGNFPDRFSGHQFPNYSSELNVNALLLGDSALYLCASSFKLPQETQYFGPGTRLLVL.